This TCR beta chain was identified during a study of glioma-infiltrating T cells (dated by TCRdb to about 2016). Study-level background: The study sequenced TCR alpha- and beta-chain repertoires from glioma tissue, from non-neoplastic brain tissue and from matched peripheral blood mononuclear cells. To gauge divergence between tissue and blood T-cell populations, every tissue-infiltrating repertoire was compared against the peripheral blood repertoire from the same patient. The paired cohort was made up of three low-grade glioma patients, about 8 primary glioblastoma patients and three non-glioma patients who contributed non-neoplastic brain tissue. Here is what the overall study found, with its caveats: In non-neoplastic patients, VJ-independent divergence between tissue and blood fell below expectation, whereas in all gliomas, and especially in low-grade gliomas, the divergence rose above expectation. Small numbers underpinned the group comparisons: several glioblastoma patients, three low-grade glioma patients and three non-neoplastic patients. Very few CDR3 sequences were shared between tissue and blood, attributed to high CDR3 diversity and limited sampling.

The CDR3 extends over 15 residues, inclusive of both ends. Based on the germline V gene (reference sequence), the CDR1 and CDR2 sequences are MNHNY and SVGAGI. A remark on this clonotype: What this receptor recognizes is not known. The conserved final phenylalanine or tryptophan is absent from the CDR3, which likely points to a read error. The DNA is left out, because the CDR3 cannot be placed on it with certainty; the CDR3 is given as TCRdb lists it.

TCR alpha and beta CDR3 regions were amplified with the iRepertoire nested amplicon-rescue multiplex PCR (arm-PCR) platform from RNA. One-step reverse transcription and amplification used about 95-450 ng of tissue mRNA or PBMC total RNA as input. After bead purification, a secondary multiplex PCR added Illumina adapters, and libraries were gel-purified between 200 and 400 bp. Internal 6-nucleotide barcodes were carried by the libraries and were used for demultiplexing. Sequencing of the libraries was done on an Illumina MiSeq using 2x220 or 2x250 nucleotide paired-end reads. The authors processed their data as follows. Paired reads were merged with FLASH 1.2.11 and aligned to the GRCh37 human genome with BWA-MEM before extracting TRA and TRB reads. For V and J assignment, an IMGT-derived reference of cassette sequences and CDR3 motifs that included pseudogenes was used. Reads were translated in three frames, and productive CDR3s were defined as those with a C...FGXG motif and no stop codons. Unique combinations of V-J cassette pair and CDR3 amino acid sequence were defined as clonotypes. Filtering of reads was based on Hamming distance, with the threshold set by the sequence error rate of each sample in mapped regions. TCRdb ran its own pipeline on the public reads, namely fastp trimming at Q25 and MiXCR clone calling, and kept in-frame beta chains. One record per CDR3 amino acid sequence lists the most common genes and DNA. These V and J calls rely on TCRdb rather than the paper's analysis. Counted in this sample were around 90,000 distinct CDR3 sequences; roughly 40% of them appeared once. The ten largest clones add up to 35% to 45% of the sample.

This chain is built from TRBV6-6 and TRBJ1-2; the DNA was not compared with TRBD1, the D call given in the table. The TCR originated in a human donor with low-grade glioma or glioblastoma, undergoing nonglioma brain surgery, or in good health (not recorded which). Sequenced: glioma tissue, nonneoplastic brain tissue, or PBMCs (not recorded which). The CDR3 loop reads CASRPPATRGNGYTL.